This T cell receptor beta chain emerged from a study of blood T cell repertoires in COVID-19. Study-level background: The samples span acute and convalescent COVID-19 from the United States, Italy and Spain.

Per the study methods: How many nucleated cells were present was estimated from reference gene primer amplification. Measured with immunoSEQ multiplex PCR; TCRdb has only the in-frame clones, and not every one. That table furnishes V, J and clone size, whereas the DNA furnished D and trimming. Among 25,000 to 35,000 clones listed, over 75% were seen once. The CDR3 spans 17 residues. Germline V gives CDR1 DFQATT, CDR2 SNEGSKA (reference sequence). The V segment lost 6 bases and the J segment 0 bases; nucleotides outside the gene matches: 12. This receptor was obtained from a human donor in a cohort sampled during active COVID-19. Material for sequencing was peripheral blood. The chain is built from TRBV20-1 and TRBJ2-3, with 10 positions matching TRBD2. DNA for the CDR3: TGCAGTGCGAGTAGGGCTAGCGGGGGAACTAGCACAGATACGCAGTATTTT. It translates to CSASRASGGTSTDTQYF.